These 22 T cell receptor beta chains share one sample of origin, sequenced in a study of Graves' ophthalmopathy and Graves' hyperthyroidism. For repertoire sequencing, the TCR beta CDR3 regions were amplified from RNA transcripts. First-round RT-PCR relied on HTBI primers, and a second-round multiplex PCR came next. A single record per CDR3 protein comes from TCRdb applying MiXCR to the multiplex PCR reads. The sample lists roughly 500,000 distinct CDR3 sequences; roughly an eighth were seen once. Specimen: blood. The origin of the receptors is a young woman with Graves' ophthalmopathy.

This clonotype came up many times. J is TRBJ2-7 and V is TRBV7-9, with 7 bases lining up with TRBD2. This CDR3 comprises 12 residues. The J segment lost 6 bases and the V segment lost 5 bases, leaving 4 bases of the junction unmatched. Germline CDR1 reads SEHNR; CDR2 reads FQNEAQ (reference sequence). CDR3 region: CASSPLAAEQYF. In DNA form, the CDR3 reads TGTGCCAGCAGCCCTCTAGCGGCCGAGCAGTACTTC.

This chain's CDR3 is CSASGLRQETQYF. CDR3 nucleotide sequence: TGCAGTGCTAGTGGACTCCGGCAAGAGACCCAGTACTTC. The chain joins TRBV20-1 to TRBJ2-5; a possible D gene is TRBD2 (5 bases). CDR3 length: 13 amino acids. Germline CDR1 is DFQATT and CDR2 is SNEGSKA (reference sequence). V was cut by 3 bases and J by 2 bases, with 10 bases left in between.

The J gene is TRBJ1-1, the V gene TRBV12-3 or TRBV12-4; D gene unclear. V gave up 6 bases and J gave up 0 bases, with 11 bases separating them. CDR3 length equals 14 residues. This chain's CDR3 is CASSPSSLNTEAFF. The CDR3 DNA follows: TGTGCCAGCAGCCCGAGTAGCCTGAACACTGAAGCTTTCTTT.

In this sample, this clonotype turned up many times. The chain combines TRBV29-1 with TRBJ1-2; 10 bases are shared with TRBD1. CDR1 and CDR2 (germline): SQVTM, ANQGSEA. The CDR3 consists of 13 residues. After removal of 3 bases from V and 8 bases from J, the junction contained 6 bases not matched to a gene. The CDR3 DNA is TGCAGCGTTGATAGGGACAGGGGACGGGGCTACACCTTC. Its translation: CSVDRDRGRGYTF. Variable domain in full (rest from reference TRBV29-1 and TRBJ1-2): SAVISQKPSRDICQRGTSLTIQCQVDSQVTMMFWYRQQPGQSLTLIATANQGSEATYESGFVIDKFPISRPNLTFSTLTVSNMSPEDSSIYLCSVDRDRGRGYTFGSGTRLTVV.

This chain uses TRBV7-9 with TRBJ2-5; 8 nucleotides align to TRBD1. The CDR3 sequence is 14 residues long. Germline trimming cut 3 bases from V and 5 bases from J; bases unmatched to any gene: 5. Per germline, CDR1 SEHNR and CDR2 FQNEAQ (reference sequence). CDR3 sequence reads: CASSLFDRGETQYF. Written as DNA, the CDR3 is TGTGCCAGCAGCTTGTTTGACAGGGGCGAGACCCAGTACTTC.

This clonotype was picked up a small number of times. The chain carries TRBV28 and TRBJ2-5, with D perhaps matching TRBD1 (6 bases). CDR1 is MDHEN and CDR2 is SYDVKM in the germline V gene. The CDR3 extends over 17 amino acids. The V and J ends lost 3 bases and 0 bases respectively, with 17 bases between them. The CDR3 reads CASSFLRGQMYQETQYF. In nucleotides, the CDR3 is TGTGCCAGCAGTTTCCTTAGAGGACAGATGTACCAAGAGACCCAGTACTTC. The variable domain in full, with the rest retrieved from reference TRBV28 and TRBJ2-5, is DVKVTQSSRYLVKRTGEKVFLECVQDMDHENMFWYRQDPGLGLRLIYFSYDVKMKEKGDIPEGYSVSREKKERFSLILESASTNQTSMYLCASSFLRGQMYQETQYFGPGTRLLVL.

V and J are TRBV4-1 and TRBJ2-7; possible D gene TRBD2, 6 bases. This CDR3 has 14 amino acids. The germline V and J ends were trimmed by 4 bases and 5 bases, with 15 bases remaining between them. Germline CDR1 and CDR2: MGHRA and YSYEKL. The CDR3 here is CASSLGDWGNEQYF. The DNA of the CDR3 is TGCGCCAGCAGCCTAGGGGACTGGGGCAACGAGCAGTACTTC.

Ten or more counts support this clonotype. The DNA for the CDR3 is TGTGCCAGCAGCAAATTAGGGGGGAGAAGCAATCAGCCCCAGCATTTT. Translated: CASSKLGGRSNQPQHF. The V gene is TRBV28, the J gene TRBJ1-5; possible D gene TRBD1, 6 bases. The CDR3 runs to 16 residues. The V gene lost 6 bases and the J gene lost 1 base, with 16 bases spanning the gap. CDR1 and CDR2 (germline): MDHEN, SYDVKM.

This clonotype was counted many times. The chain is built from TRBV30 and TRBJ1-1; tentative D call: TRBD1 (5 bases). CDR1 is GTSNPN, CDR2 SVGIG, per germline (reference sequence). CDR3 size: 14 residues. With 3 bases removed from V and 0 bases from J, the gap between germline ends came to 11 bases. Here the CDR3 DNA reads TGTGCCTGGAGCTCGGGGGTCATGAACACTGAAGCTTTCTTT. As protein: CAWSSGVMNTEAFF.

This clonotype was seen repeatedly, ten times or more. J is TRBJ1-5 and V is TRBV6-5; D is possibly TRBD1 (5 bases). The germline V gene encodes CDR1 MNHEY and CDR2 SVGAGI. V was pared by 0 bases and J by 4 bases, with 13 bases between. There are 16 residues in the CDR3. CDR3 coding DNA: TGTGCCAGCAGTTACTCGGGACGGGCTTCGAATCAGCCCCAGCATTTT. Protein product: CASSYSGRASNQPQHF.

This clonotype was observed at least ten times. V usage is TRBV12-3 or TRBV12-4 and J usage is TRBJ1-1; no definite D call. V shed 4 bases and J shed 1 base, with 7 bases lying between them. This CDR3 region has 13 residues. CDR3 residues: CASSSLPNTEAFF. The DNA for the CDR3 is TGTGCCAGCAGTTCCCTGCCGAACACTGAAGCTTTCTTT.

This clonotype appeared a few times. The rearrangement uses TRBV29-1 and TRBJ2-2, with D hard to call. Germline lookup yields CDR1 SQVTM and CDR2 ANQGSEA. The CDR3 is 15 residues long. The ends were cut back, 5 bases at V and 0 bases at J, with 13 bases in the middle. The CDR3 here is CSVRSLPTNTGELFF. CDR3 DNA sequence: TGCAGCGTTAGGAGTCTTCCTACGAACACCGGGGAGCTGTTTTTT.

This clonotype was seen repeatedly, ten times or more. This chain joins TRBV12-3 or TRBV12-4 and TRBJ2-2; 10 positions match TRBD1. J lost 6 bases, V lost 4 bases, and 2 bases had no gene match. The CDR3 is 14 residues long. The CDR3: CASSWDRGAGELFF. The CDR3, as DNA: TGTGCCAGCAGTTGGGACAGGGGTGCCGGGGAGCTGTTTTTT.

This clonotype was seen more than once but under ten times. The chain couples TRBV24-1 to TRBJ2-2; TRBD1 agrees at 8 bases. The CDR3 consists of 15 residues. The germline gives CDR1 KGHDR, CDR2 SFDVKD. Trimming removed 4 bases from V and 1 base from J; junction bases left unmatched: 1. The CDR3 loop is CATSEGTGNTGELFF. CDR3 DNA: TGTGCCACCAGTGAAGGGACAGGGAACACCGGGGAGCTGTTTTTT.

The V call is TRBV28, the J call TRBJ2-7; 8 bases are shared with TRBD1. Germline CDR1 is MDHEN and CDR2 is SYDVKM. V lost 3 bases to trimming and J lost 5 bases; unmatched junction nucleotides: 9. This CDR3 region has 15 residues. The CDR3 loop reads CASSLSPDRGHEQYF. The CDR3 region has the DNA TGTGCCAGCAGTTTGTCCCCCGACAGGGGCCACGAGCAGTACTTC.

This clonotype was detected many times. The V gene is TRBV24-1, the J gene TRBJ2-4; D possibly corresponds to TRBD1 (5 bases). The germline gives CDR1 KGHDR, CDR2 SFDVKD. Trimming removed 11 bases from V and 3 bases from J, with 13 bases in between. The CDR3 length is 13 residues. The CDR3 DNA reads as TGTGCCATCAGGGTGGTGGGCAAAAACATTCAGTACTTC. It is translated as CAIRVVGKNIQYF.

This clonotype was seen ten or more times. The chain combines TRBV10-3 with TRBJ2-2, with 15 bases that match TRBD2. The CDR3 runs to 16 residues. V was pared by 8 bases and J by 3 bases, with 4 bases of the junction left unmatched. Germline assignment: CDR1 ENHRY and CDR2 SYGVKD. CDR3 protein: CAIGLAGGPHTGELFF. CDR3 bases: TGTGCCATCGGACTAGCGGGAGGGCCGCACACCGGGGAGCTGTTTTTT.

Ten or more counts support this clonotype. The chain links TRBV7-3 to TRBJ2-7; tentatively, D is TRBD1 or TRBD2 (5 bases each). Germline V gene sequence: CDR1 SGHTA, CDR2 FQGTGA. V was trimmed by 1 base and J by 7 bases, leaving 11 bases between them. This CDR3 region has 13 residues. The DNA of the CDR3 is TGTGCCAGCAGCTTAAGCCTCGGGGCAGAGCAGTACTTC. It specifies CASSLSLGAEQYF.

This clonotype was found many times. The chain carries TRBV11-2 and TRBJ2-2, with 9 bases that match TRBD2. This CDR3 is 16 amino acids long. Germline values: CDR1 SGHAT, CDR2 FQNNGV. Trimming at V came to 2 bases and at J to 7 bases, leaving 8 bases not matched to a gene. In DNA form, the CDR3 reads TGTGCCAGCAGCTTAAATCCTAGCGGGGTAGTCGGGGAGCTGTTTTTT. As protein: CASSLNPSGVVGELFF.

This clonotype was observed at least ten times. The chain uses TRBV30 and TRBJ2-2; 10 nucleotides align to TRBD1. Germline CDR1 reads GTSNPN; CDR2 reads SVGIG (reference sequence). The CDR3 has 14 amino acids. J gave up 7 bases and V 1 base, and 3 bases lay outside the gene matches. This CDR3 is CAWSAGQGIGELFF. In nucleotides, the CDR3 is TGTGCCTGGAGTGCGGGACAGGGGATCGGGGAGCTGTTTTTT.

This clonotype was found a few times. V is TRBV19 and J is TRBJ1-2; D remains unclear. The CDR3 has 13 amino acids. Trimming took off 3 bases at V and 3 bases at J, with 8 bases between the two ends. The germline gives CDR1 LNHDA, CDR2 SQIVND (reference sequence). As DNA, the CDR3 is TGTGCCAGTAGTATTTGGCGTTACTATGGCTACACCTTC. It yields the protein CASSIWRYYGYTF. Looking up the rest from reference TRBV19 and TRBJ1-2 gives the full variable domain: DGGITQSPKYLFRKEGQNVTLSCEQNLNHDAMYWYRQDPGQGLRLIYYSQIVNDFQKGDIAEGYSVSREKKESFPLTVTSAQKNPTAFYLCASSIWRYYGYTFGSGTRLTVV.

There are many counts of this clonotype. V and J are TRBV2 and TRBJ1-1; D not certain. The CDR3 totals 13 residues. V was clipped by 6 bases and J by 1 base, with 9 bases between them. Germline V gene lookup returns CDR1 SNHLY and CDR2 FYNNEI. The CDR3 sequence: CASSSAGNTEAFF. CDR3 bases: TGTGCCAGCAGCTCGGCCGGGAACACTGAAGCTTTCTTT.